The following is a T cell receptor (beta chain) sequence with its context. Its antigen remains unidentified. One base away there is no much larger clone; base qualities are not given. The source of the sample is a study of blood T cell repertoires in COVID-19 (dated by TCRdb to the early 2020s). For the wider study: Samples covering the acute and convalescent phases of COVID-19 were provided by collaborators in the United States, Italy and Spain. A de-identified subject ID, COVID-19 status, age in years and sex were almost always included in the sample metadata. Where available, HLA class I and class II types were obtained from metadata supplied by the sample provider rather than from assay-based typing. The samples were drawn from two sources: the first 160 participants of the ongoing ImmuneRACE study, and 1,000 to 1,500 subjects contributed by 6 global collaborators. The prospective study material was composed of cDNA or gDNA derived from T cells, B-cell-depleted T cells, or PBMCs. The repertoires were released in a freely available public database intended as a resource for research on the immune response to SARS-CoV-2. The dataset comprised deeply sampled blood TCRbeta repertoires from subjects exposed to, actively infected with, or recovered from COVID-19.

Enrolling through a virtual design, the prospective study's participants ranged in age from roughly 18 to 95 years and lived across 20 to 30 United States geographic areas. Cohort assignment in the prospective study relied on participant-reported clinical history from a screening survey and a study questionnaire. Recovered participants in ImmuneRACE Cohort 3 were defined as having two consecutive negative NP/OP PCR tests, clearance from a healthcare professional, or resolution of symptoms. In the prospective study, mobile phlebotomists collected whole blood, serum and a nasopharyngeal or oropharyngeal swab from each participant. Participants in the prospective study had the option to provide additional blood draws and questionnaires over an approximately 2-month period. Prospective study blood samples were shipped either frozen or at room temperature before DNA extraction. Deletion took 2 bases off V and 4 bases off J, with a span of 9 bases between the germline ends. From cysteine to phenylalanine, the CDR3 is 14 amino acids long. The sequence is cut down to CDR3 DNA, 42 bases in frame from base 1. Per the germline V gene, MGHDK is the CDR1 and SYGVNS is the CDR2.

Study-wide conclusions, independent of this receptor: Clinical and demographic metadata were provided uncurated, with the amount varying by source and participant.

TCRbeta CDR3 regions were amplified from genomic DNA using the immunoSEQ Assay, a bias-controlled multiplex PCR. Turning to the authors' computational methods: Within the assay, amplification of reference gene primers was used to estimate how many nucleated cells each sample contained. To quantify the absolute abundance of each unique TCRbeta CDR3 rearrangement, sequence reads were collapsed and filtered. For each sample, productive Simpson clonality was calculated as the square root of Simpson's diversity index over productive rearrangements. TCRdb retrieved this table from immuneACCESS and kept in-frame rearrangements only. Not all clones are present; in checked studies, unresolved V genes account for under half, and no reason is known for the remainder. That table supplies the V and J calls and clone size; D and trimming were determined from the DNA. The sample yields 450,000 to 600,000 clones; about nine tenths were counted once. The ten largest clones represent 0.7% of the sample.

The sequence joins TRBV25-1 to TRBJ1-5, with the D segment identity uncertain. The specimen sequenced was PBMCs or T cells enriched from blood (not recorded which). The TCR was taken from a woman between 18 and 29 years old who had recovered from COVID-19. The CDR3 protein is CASSEMRENQPQHF. The nucleotides read TGTGCCAGCAGTGAAATGAGGGAGAATCAGCCCCAGCATTTT.